These T cell receptor beta chains were read from a single sample in a study of blood T cell repertoires in COVID-19. Libraries were prepared by immunoSEQ multiplex PCR; TCRdb keeps only in-frame clonotypes and omits some of them. The data show about 230,000 clones, roughly 80% seen once. Material for sequencing was peripheral blood. The receptor source for this set is a woman aged 65 to 85 with active or convalescent COVID-19. The CDR3 runs from the conserved cysteine through the conserved F or W. A D gene is named only where the DNA matches it firmly.

CDR3	V	D
CASGGNSPLHF	TRBV3-1/TRBV3-2	.
CASGAGADGPQHF	TRBV9	.
CAIRGPTGLSEQYF	TRBV10-3	.
CASTGTPAGTQYF	TRBV19	.
CAAWSQGEAGELFF	TRBV10-3	TRBD1
CASSLAGTLNTGELFF	TRBV7-9	.
CASRVLAGVYNEQFF	TRBV27	TRBD2
CASSLQGLGDGYTF	TRBV28	.
CSVRQQANYGYTF	TRBV29-1	.
CATSRDPQGPLHF	TRBV15	.
CASSPPGREKLFF	TRBV5-4	.
CASSPPGLAAKRRYNEQFF	TRBV11-2	TRBD2
CASSLDSSGSGINEQFF	TRBV11-2	TRBD2
CASSPFGGGLTISNQPQHF	TRBV27	.
CASSPRDRGQIYEKLFF	TRBV27	TRBD1
CASSFSGGYHEQYF	TRBV27	TRBD1
CASSILGLSYNEQFF	TRBV27	.
CASSRSGGTSTDTQYF	TRBV9	TRBD2
CASRPSRRENTEAFF	TRBV19	.
CASSSRVGEEETQYF	TRBV7-2	.
CASSFRGGGGYNEQFF	TRBV7-9	TRBD2
CASSPQGDGYTF	TRBV18	.
CASNQEPHTTREQYF	TRBV6-5	.
CASSVGAGGSEKLFF	TRBV9	TRBD1
CAGQGATEAFF	TRBV2	TRBD1
CASSSLRDAGEQYF	TRBV5-4	.
CASSQDRAVGQPQHF	TRBV4-2	TRBD1
CASSQRDRKVPQHF	TRBV6-6	TRBD1
CASSDRGVGGNEQFF	TRBV6-4	TRBD2
CSVDQGGSEKLFF	TRBV29-1	.
CASSPGQGNTIYF	TRBV7-8	TRBD1
CASSRDRANTEAFF	TRBV19	TRBD1
CASSLNRGEGGYTF	TRBV7-3	.
CASSFRYEQYF	TRBV28	.
CATSRLRTGLNEQFF	TRBV15	TRBD1
CASSSNIQGRRTEAFF	TRBV7-8	TRBD1
CASSIGGLTQYF	TRBV19	.
CASSFNGLAGGDEQFF	TRBV6-5	TRBD2
CASSPRTDQPQHF	TRBV18	.
CASSLGFGIGTEAFF	TRBV5-1	.
CSVESLGQPNYGYTF	TRBV29-1	.
CASSLTGDYGYTF	TRBV5-6	TRBD1
CASSYLVTGTNGYTF	TRBV6-2/TRBV6-3	TRBD1
CASSPRTSAGGETQYF	TRBV6-6	TRBD2
CAWTEGGETQYF	TRBV30	.
CASSTRTSGRVSSYNEQFF	TRBV21-1	.
CASSLGPFRGTGELFF	TRBV11-2	.
CASSSGQGLYNSPLHF	TRBV28	.